This entry is about one TCR beta chain. Antigen: not known. CDR1 and CDR2 (germline): SGHTA, FQGTGA. V trimming: 5 bases; J trimming: 1 base; junction bases outside the gene matches: 10. The CDR3 loop spans 19 amino acids. The data belong to a study of long-term antiretroviral therapy in people with HIV. Study-wide findings and caveats: HIV repertoires showed narrower CDR3 length ranges than controls. Clones that expanded before ART (that is, prior to treatment) dominated the repertoire at all time points.

None of the participants with HIV were treated outside the United States. Run at survey level, the immunoSEQ assay was version v3.0. Sequencing was performed with immunoSEQ multiplex PCR; in TCRdb, only in-frame clones are kept and a portion is missing. The sample lists around 18,000 clones; 75% to 85% were seen once. Material: unsorted PBMCs, obtained at the start of antiretroviral therapy, before treatment. This chain joins TRBV7-3 and TRBJ2-6; TRBD1 agrees at 11 bases. The origin of this receptor is a man aged 18 to 29 with HIV. CDR3 in amino acids: CASSPQSGTGGSGANVLTF. Here the CDR3 DNA reads TGTGCCAGCAGCCCACAATCCGGGACAGGGGGATCTGGGGCCAACGTCCTGACTTTC.